This entry concerns a single TCR beta chain. Antigen: not known. This record belongs to a study of shared clonotypes between healthy human individuals. Study observations and caveats: Clonotypes shared by all four sorted-subset donors had higher generation probabilities than non-shared clonotypes.

This CDR3 has 15 amino acids. V was pared by 4 bases and J by 2 bases, with 12 bases between. Germline V gene data show CDR1 as MNHEY and CDR2 as SMNVEV (reference sequence). Method: immunoSEQ multiplex PCR; TCRdb's copy keeps in-frame clones and lacks some. The table records under 2.5 million clones, 80% to 95% of them present only once. This chain connects TRBV27 to TRBJ1-5; D remains ambiguous. The sequence was obtained from a man between 18 and 29 years old in good health. Some clones in this sample may be carry-over from other donors' samples. The source material was naive CD4+ T cells from PBMCs. Indicated subset: CD45RA+ positively selected. As DNA, the CDR3 is TGTGCCAGCAGTTCCCCCCGAAGTGGCAATCAGCCCCAGCATTTT. Protein sequence: CASSSPRSGNQPQHF.